This is a list of T cell receptor beta chains from one sample in a study of blood T cell repertoires in COVID-19. Produced via immunoSEQ multiplex PCR; TCRdb's table is partial and in-frame only. The table shows 250,000 to 350,000 clones, with approximately 90% occurring only once. The source material was peripheral blood. The receptors were sampled from a woman aged 60 to 75 with acute or convalescent COVID-19. Each CDR3 is given with its conserved first and last residue. The D gene is left open where the match is weak. Not every row has a clone size; where given, it reads once, few, many or a size class.

>TRBJ2-5|NA|TRBD1|TRBV27
TGTGCCAGCAGCCTCAGGGGGACAGAGGAGACCCAGTACTTC
CASSLRGTEETQYF
>TRBJ1-2|NA|NA|TRBV7-8
TGTGCCACCAAGCGGCCGCCGACCCTAGGGCGATTGGGTGGCTACACCTTC
CATKRPPTLGRLGGYTF
>TRBJ1-2|NA|TRBD1|TRBV6-5
TGTGCCAGCACGAAGGACAGGGATGCCTTGAGGGGCTACACCTTC
CASTKDRDALRGYTF
>TRBJ1-5|NA|TRBD1|TRBV18
TGTGCCAGCTCACCCGACAGGGCCGATGGACAGCCCCAGCATTTT
CASSPDRADGQPQHF
>TRBJ2-1|few|NA|TRBV24-1
TGTGCCACCAGTGACCCGAGTAGCTCCTACAATGAGCAGTTCTTC
CATSDPSSSYNEQFF
>TRBJ1-2|NA|NA|TRBV5-8
TGTGCCAGCAGCTTGACAGGACCATACTATGGCTACACCTTC
CASSLTGPYYGYTF
>TRBJ1-2|NA|TRBD1|TRBV27
TGTGCCAGCAGTCTATTGGGTGACAGGGGAGATGGCTACACCTTC
CASSLLGDRGDGYTF
>TRBJ1-6|NA|TRBD1|TRBV11-1
TGTGCCAGCAGCTTGACAGGGGATAATTCACCCCTCCACTTT
CASSLTGDNSPLHF
>TRBJ2-5|NA|NA|TRBV5-4
TGTGCCAGCAGCTTGGCCAGCGACCAAGAGACCCAGTACTTC
CASSLASDQETQYF
>TRBJ1-5|NA|TRBD1|TRBV18
TGTGCCAGCTCACAAGGACAGGTTAGCAATCAGCCCCAGCATTTT
CASSQGQVSNQPQHF
>TRBJ2-4|once|NA|TRBV6-2/TRBV6-3
TGTGCCAGCAGTTACGTCAGGCTAGCCAAAAACATTCAGTACTTC
CASSYVRLAKNIQYF
>TRBJ2-5|NA|TRBD1|TRBV7-6
TGTGCCAGCATACATACAGGGGAAGAGACCCAGTACTTC
CASIHTGEETQYF
>TRBJ2-5|NA|NA|TRBV24-1
TGTGCCACCTCACAGGGGGGGAAGACCCAGTACTTC
CATSQGGKTQYF
>TRBJ1-1|NA|NA|TRBV5-4
TGTGCCAGCACCCCGGCGGGCAGGAGCATGAACACTGAAGCTTTCTTT
CASTPAGRSMNTEAFF
>TRBJ2-7|NA|NA|TRBV19
TGTGCCAGTAGTATAGATCGTGAGGTGGCCTACGAGCAGTACTTC
CASSIDREVAYEQYF
>TRBJ2-6|NA|TRBD1|TRBV27
TGTGCCAGCAGTTTCCAGTCTCTACTTGGGACAGCTGGGGCCAACGTCCTGACTTTC
CASSFQSLLGTAGANVLTF
>TRBJ1-2|NA|TRBD1|TRBV15
TGTGCCACCAGCAGAGGGACAGGTGACAACTATGGCTACACCTTC
CATSRGTGDNYGYTF
>TRBJ2-3|NA|NA|TRBV9
TGTGCCAGCAGCCCGCGACAGACATTCACAGATACGCAGTATTTT
CASSPRQTFTDTQYF
>TRBJ2-3|NA|TRBD2|TRBV28
TGTGCCAGCAGGCTGACTAGCGCACGCACAGATACGCAGTATTTT
CASRLTSARTDTQYF
>TRBJ1-1|NA|NA|TRBV6-5
TGTGCCAGCAGTAAGCGGGGGAACACTGAAGCTTTCTTT
CASSKRGNTEAFF
>TRBJ1-4|NA|NA|TRBV4-1
TGCGCCAGCACGACAGAATTTAATGAAAAACTGTTTTTT
CASTTEFNEKLFF
>TRBJ2-5|NA|TRBD2|TRBV28
TGTGCCAGCAGTTTTAGTTACGATATGGGCTCGCGGGGGGTGTTGGAAGAGACCCAGTACTTC
CASSFSYDMGSRGVLEETQYF
>TRBJ2-1|NA|TRBD2|TRBV6-5
TGTGCCAGCAGTTACCCCTTAGCGGGAGGGCCCCATGAGCAGTTCTTC
CASSYPLAGGPHEQFF
>TRBJ2-7|NA|NA|TRBV28
TGTGCCAGCAGTTCATCAGGTCGGAACTCCTACGAGCAGTACTTC
CASSSSGRNSYEQYF
>TRBJ1-5|NA|NA|TRBV5-6
TGTGCCAGCAGCACGCAGGGGAATCAGCCCCAGCATTTT
CASSTQGNQPQHF
>TRBJ1-2|NA|TRBD1|TRBV6-5
TGTGCCAGCATCGCCAGGGGGAACTATGGCTACACCTTC
CASIARGNYGYTF
>TRBJ2-5|NA|NA|TRBV11-3
TGTGCCAGCAGCCAACAGGGAAACCAAGAGACCCAGTACTTC
CASSQQGNQETQYF
>TRBJ2-7|NA|NA|TRBV30
TGTGCCTGGAGTGTGGGCTTCCTCGAGCAGTACTTC
CAWSVGFLEQYF
>TRBJ2-3|NA|NA|TRBV7-8
TGTGCCAGCAGCTTAGCGGGGGGGCATGACACAGATACGCAGTATTTT
CASSLAGGHDTDTQYF
>TRBJ2-1|NA|TRBD2|TRBV6-2/TRBV6-3
TGTGCCAGCAGTTCTCGCGGCGGGACTAGAATCCCCAATGAGCAGTTCTTC
CASSSRGGTRIPNEQFF
>TRBJ2-5|NA|NA|TRBV9
TGTGCCAGCAGCGTAGGGTGGCGCGGGGAGACCCAGTACTTC
CASSVGWRGETQYF
>TRBJ2-7|NA|TRBD1|TRBV5-1
TGCGCCAGCAGTTTTGGGGGATGGGACAGCACCTACGAGCAGTACTTC
CASSFGGWDSTYEQYF
>TRBJ2-6|NA|TRBD1|TRBV6-2/TRBV6-3
TGTGCCAGCAGCCTCCGGGACAGGGGCACTGGGGCCAACGTCCTGACTTTC
CASSLRDRGTGANVLTF
>TRBJ1-5|NA|TRBD1|TRBV28
TGTGCCAGCAGTCCCCCAGGGGACAGCACCAGCAATCAGCCCCAGCATTTT
CASSPPGDSTSNQPQHF
>TRBJ1-1|NA|TRBD1|TRBV6-2/TRBV6-3
TGTGCCAGCAGTTACTCCCGGGGCAGGGGGTTATTGAACACTGAAGCTTTCTTT
CASSYSRGRGLLNTEAFF
>TRBJ2-3|NA|NA|TRBV19
TGTGCCAGTAGTATAGATCTAGGTAGCGACACAGATACGCAGTATTTT
CASSIDLGSDTDTQYF
>TRBJ2-7|NA|TRBD2|TRBV28
TGTGCCAGCAGCACCTGGGGGGGGACCTACGAGCAGTACTTC
CASSTWGGTYEQYF
>TRBJ2-2|once|TRBD2|TRBV28
TGTGCCAGCAGTCCAACCCGTTGGCGGGGGGCTTCGAACACCGGGGAGCTGTTTTTT
CASSPTRWRGASNTGELFF
>TRBJ2-2|NA|TRBD2|TRBV11-3
TGTGCCAGCAGCTCAGGACTAGCGCGGGGCGGGGAGCTGTTTTTT
CASSSGLARGGELFF
>TRBJ2-1|NA|NA|TRBV7-3
TGTGCCAGCAGCTTAAAGGTCCAGGGGAACAATGAGCAGTTCTTC
CASSLKVQGNNEQFF
>TRBJ2-1|NA|NA|TRBV9
TGTGCCAGCAGCAATGGACAGCCCTACAATGAGCAGTTCTTC
CASSNGQPYNEQFF
>TRBJ1-6|NA|TRBD1|TRBV2
TGTGCCAGCAGCTTAAACAGGGGGAATTCACCCCTCCACTTT
CASSLNRGNSPLHF
>TRBJ1-5|NA|TRBD1|TRBV2
TGTGCCAGCAGCCGAAGGGACAGCCAGCCCCAGCATTTT
CASSRRDSQPQHF
>TRBJ1-6|NA|TRBD1|TRBV28
TGTGCCAGCAGAGAGACAGGGGGCGCTTCACCCCTCCACTTT
CASRETGGASPLHF
>TRBJ2-2|NA|TRBD2|TRBV6-2/TRBV6-3
TGTGCCAGCAGTTACGCGACTAGCGGGGGGGTTAACACCGGGGAGCTGTTTTTT
CASSYATSGGVNTGELFF
>TRBJ2-1|NA|TRBD1|TRBV5-4
TGTGCCAGCAGCTTGTATAGGGGGCTTTCCTACAATGAGCAGTTCTTC
CASSLYRGLSYNEQFF
>TRBJ1-4|NA|TRBD1|TRBV30
TGTGCCTGGACTCGGGGACAGGGGCGGAGTGAAAAACTGTTTTTT
CAWTRGQGRSEKLFF
>TRBJ1-5|NA|NA|TRBV5-1
TGCGCCAGCAGCTTGTCCGGCAATCAGCCCCAGCATTTT
CASSLSGNQPQHF
>TRBJ2-7|NA|NA|TRBV3-1/TRBV3-2
TGTGCCAGCAGCCAAGAAACAGGCTGGATCTACGAGCAGTACTTC
CASSQETGWIYEQYF
>TRBJ2-7|NA|TRBD1|TRBV5-1
TGCGCCAGCAGCTTGGGGGCCAGGGGGCGTGAGCAGTACTTC
CASSLGARGREQYF
>TRBJ1-2|NA|NA|TRBV3-1/TRBV3-2
TGTGCCAGCAGCCAAGACAGGGGACGAAGCGGCTACACCTTC
CASSQDRGRSGYTF
>TRBJ1-4|NA|TRBD1|TRBV5-1
TGCGCCAGCAGCAACACAGGGGGGGATGAAAAACTGTTTTTT
CASSNTGGDEKLFF